These T cell receptor beta chains were read from a single sample in a study of cytomegalovirus exposure and HLA in healthy donors. Profiled with immunoSEQ multiplex PCR; TCRdb holds only in-frame clones, not every one. Of 150,000 to 200,000 clones listed, around 80% are singletons. Sequencing was performed on PBMCs. These receptors originate from a woman aged 40-49 years in good health and CMV-seronegative. Both conserved end residues are part of each CDR3. A D gene is named only where the DNA matches it firmly. Expanded clones get a size class; other rows say once, few or many, or leave the size out.

V,size,J,D,CDR3,DNA
TRBV11-3,NA,TRBJ2-3,NA,CASRGGLSTDAQYF,TGTGCCAGCAGGGGGGGACTGAGCACAGATGCGCAGTATTTT
TRBV6-1,NA,TRBJ1-5,NA,CASTLSSLNNQPQHF,TGTGCCAGCACCCTAAGCTCATTGAACAATCAGCCCCAGCATTTT
TRBV11-3,few,TRBJ1-4,NA,CASRPGARTEKLFF,TGTGCCAGCCGGCCAGGGGCGCGTACTGAAAAACTGTTTTTT
TRBV5-5,once,TRBJ1-1,TRBD1,CASSFSGQGRTEAFF,TGTGCCAGCAGCTTTTCGGGACAGGGGCGGACTGAAGCTTTCTTT
TRBV4-3,NA,TRBJ2-7,NA,CASSQDPGTYEQYF,TGCGCCAGCAGCCAAGACCCGGGAACCTACGAGCAGTACTTC
TRBV6-5,NA,TRBJ2-7,TRBD1,CASSFRDRGYEQYF,TGTGCCAGCAGTTTCCGGGACAGGGGTTACGAGCAGTACTTC
TRBV7-3,NA,TRBJ2-1,TRBD2,CASSSSGGYNEQFF,TGTGCCAGCAGCTCTTCCGGGGGGTACAATGAGCAGTTCTTC
TRBV4-2,NA,TRBJ2-7,NA,CASSQVQGNSYEQYF,TGTGCCAGCAGCCAAGTGCAGGGTAACTCCTACGAGCAGTACTTC
TRBV10-1,NA,TRBJ2-7,TRBD2,CASSRRTSGNDEQYF,TGCGCCAGCAGTAGGAGGACTAGCGGGAACGACGAGCAGTACTTC
TRBV28,once,TRBJ1-4,NA,CASSTRWAGEKLFF,TGTGCCAGCAGTACCCGTTGGGCGGGCGAAAAACTGTTTTTT
TRBV19,NA,TRBJ1-5,NA,CASSIPYSNQPQHF,TGTGCCAGTAGTATTCCGTATAGCAATCAGCCCCAGCATTTT
TRBV9,NA,TRBJ2-3,NA,CASSAQGPNTDTQYF,TGTGCCAGCAGCGCTCAGGGGCCCAACACAGATACGCAGTATTTT
TRBV4-1,few,TRBJ2-6,NA,CASSQDDGSGANVLTF,TGCGCCAGCAGCCAAGATGACGGGTCTGGGGCCAACGTCCTGACTTTC
TRBV4-2,NA,TRBJ2-7,TRBD2,CASSQDWSSGTYEQYF,TGTGCCAGCAGCCAAGATTGGAGTAGCGGGACCTACGAGCAGTACTTC
TRBV7-9,NA,TRBJ1-1,NA,CSSSLVGAFF,TGTTCCAGCAGCTTAGTCGGGGCTTTCTTT
TRBV9,NA,TRBJ1-6,NA,CASSVAVDSPLHF,TGTGCCAGCAGCGTAGCTGTTGATTCACCCCTCCACTTT
TRBV7-7,NA,TRBJ2-5,TRBD1,CASSLGTGVVETQYF,TGTGCTAGCAGCTTAGGGACAGGGGTAGTGGAGACCCAGTACTTC
TRBV7-2,once,TRBJ2-3,NA,CASSRVHPGTDTQYF,TGTGCCAGCAGCCGCGTTCACCCCGGCACAGATACGCAGTATTTT
TRBV20-1,NA,TRBJ2-3,NA,CSASAPASGNF,TGCAGTGCTAGTGCCCCCGCCTCGGGAAATTTT
TRBV28,NA,TRBJ1-5,NA,CASTSPGGGGQPQHF,TGTGCCAGCACCTCCCCTGGGGGCGGAGGACAGCCCCAGCATTTT
TRBV27,NA,TRBJ1-1,TRBD1,CATNRGTNTEAFF,TGTGCCACAAACAGGGGAACGAACACTGAAGCTTTCTTT
TRBV7-3,few,TRBJ2-3,NA,CASSLALSTDTQYF,TGTGCCAGCAGCTTAGCCCTAAGCACAGATACGCAGTATTTT
TRBV10-1,few,TRBJ1-5,TRBD1,CASLGQAFNRNQPQHF,TGCGCCAGCCTGGGACAGGCGTTCAATCGTAATCAGCCCCAGCATTTT
TRBV4-3,NA,TRBJ2-3,NA,CASSQDRGTDTQYF,TGCGCCAGCAGCCAAGACAGGGGAACAGATACGCAGTATTTT
TRBV7-8,NA,TRBJ1-3,NA,CASSLGYSSGNTIYF,TGTGCCAGCAGCTTAGGGTACTCCTCTGGAAACACCATATATTTT
TRBV7-3,NA,TRBJ1-2,TRBD1,CASSLTGQGGGYTF,TGTGCCAGCAGCTTAACTGGACAGGGAGGCGGCTACACCTTC
TRBV28,NA,TRBJ1-2,NA,CASSRIRAGGGYTF,TGTGCCAGCAGTCGAATCCGGGCCGGAGGGGGCTACACCTTC
TRBV19,NA,TRBJ2-5,NA,CASSIEGSKETQYF,TGTGCCAGTAGTATAGAGGGCAGTAAAGAGACCCAGTACTTC
TRBV7-2,NA,TRBJ1-5,TRBD1,CASSPRGHQPQHF,TGTGCCAGCAGCCCAAGGGGGCATCAGCCCCAGCATTTT
TRBV4-3,NA,TRBJ1-2,NA,CASSQEIGGDYGYTF,TGCGCCAGCAGCCAAGAGATCGGGGGTGACTATGGCTACACCTTC
TRBV11-3,NA,TRBJ2-3,TRBD2,CASSLDTAGVADTQYF,TGTGCCAGCAGCTTAGATACGGCGGGAGTTGCAGATACGCAGTATTTT
TRBV7-2,NA,TRBJ1-6,TRBD1,CASSLRTGGGSPLHF,TGTGCCAGCAGCTTACGCACAGGGGGCGGTTCACCCCTCCACTTT
TRBV7-2,NA,TRBJ2-3,NA,CASSLEDGGPSDTQYF,TGTGCCAGCAGCTTAGAGGACGGGGGGCCCTCAGATACGCAGTATTTT
TRBV7-2,NA,TRBJ2-5,NA,CASSLRTVQETQYF,TGTGCCAGCAGCTTACGGACAGTCCAAGAGACCCAGTACTTC
TRBV10-3,NA,TRBJ2-3,NA,CAISNLEADLSTDTQYF,TGTGCCATCAGTAACCTAGAAGCGGACTTAAGCACAGATACGCAGTATTTT
TRBV6-4,NA,TRBJ2-3,NA,CASSPGQEGSDTQYF,TGTGCCAGCAGCCCAGGACAGGAGGGGTCCGATACGCAGTATTTT
TRBV6-6,NA,TRBJ2-7,NA,CASSYSTEDEQYF,TGTGCCAGCAGTTACTCGACGGAGGACGAGCAGTACTTC
TRBV5-1,NA,TRBJ2-2,NA,CASSLDRNTGELFF,TGCGCCAGCAGCTTGGATCGGAACACCGGGGAGCTGTTTTTT
TRBV7-9,NA,TRBJ1-1,TRBD1,CASSLGQGVGTEAFF,TGTGCCAGCAGCTTAGGACAGGGGGTGGGGACTGAAGCTTTCTTT
TRBV9,NA,TRBJ2-7,NA,CASTPGEHSSYEQYF,TGTGCCAGCACTCCCGGAGAACACTCTAGCTACGAGCAGTACTTC
TRBV5-1,few,TRBJ2-2,TRBD2,CASNPSGGTGELFF,TGCGCCAGCAACCCCAGCGGGGGCACCGGGGAGCTGTTTTTT
TRBV4-2,NA,TRBJ1-1,NA,CASSPRNRKNTEAFF,TGTGCCAGCAGCCCGCGCAACAGGAAGAACACTGAAGCTTTCTTT
TRBV18,NA,TRBJ1-2,NA,CASSPPTTNYGYTF,TGTGCCAGCTCACCACCAACAACAAACTATGGCTACACCTTC
TRBV7-9,NA,TRBJ2-6,NA,CGEFSGANVLTF,TGCGGGGAATTCTCTGGGGCCAACGTCCTGACTTTC
TRBV7-3,NA,TRBJ1-1,TRBD1,CASSKGGKSTEAFF,TGTGCCAGCTCCAAAGGGGGCAAGAGCACTGAAGCTTTCTTT
TRBV7-9,NA,TRBJ1-1,NA,CASGRNTEAFF,TGTGCCAGCGGCCGGAACACTGAAGCTTTCTTT
TRBV5-1,NA,TRBJ2-7,NA,CASSLDEGPYEQYF,TGCGCCAGCAGCTTGGATGAGGGTCCCTACGAGCAGTACTTC
TRBV28,NA,TRBJ1-5,NA,CASSFRGANNQPQHF,TGTGCCAGCAGTTTTCGGGGGGCAAACAATCAGCCCCAGCATTTT
TRBV6-1,NA,TRBJ1-1,NA,CASSSTVENTEAFF,TGTGCCAGCAGCTCGACAGTGGAGAACACTGAAGCTTTCTTT
TRBV18,NA,TRBJ2-7,NA,CASSPGASYEQYF,TGTGCCAGCTCACCGGGGGCGTCTTACGAGCAGTACTTC
TRBV5-8,NA,TRBJ2-7,NA,CASSFRGHRDEQYF,TGTGCCAGCAGCTTTCGGGGTCACAGGGACGAGCAGTACTTC
TRBV6-1,NA,TRBJ2-5,TRBD1,CASSSDRELETQYF,TGTGCCAGCAGTTCGGACAGGGAACTTGAGACCCAGTACTTC
TRBV10-3,NA,TRBJ2-3,TRBD2,CAISDPGIAGGPDTQYF,TGTGCCATCAGTGACCCGGGGATAGCGGGAGGGCCTGATACGCAGTATTTT
TRBV5-1,NA,TRBJ1-3,TRBD1,CASSLDGTARAGNTIYF,TGCGCCAGCAGCTTAGACGGGACAGCAAGGGCTGGAAACACCATATATTTT
TRBV2,NA,TRBJ2-3,TRBD1,CASSEDRGETDTQYF,TGTGCCAGCAGTGAGGACAGGGGGGAAACAGATACGCAGTATTTT
TRBV7-2,NA,TRBJ1-2,TRBD1,CASSLSYRGPMKGYTF,TGTGCCAGCAGCTTATCCTACAGGGGCCCAATGAAGGGCTACACCTTC
TRBV6-5,NA,TRBJ1-2,NA,CASSGGGYGYTF,TGTGCCAGCAGCGGCGGGGGGTATGGCTACACCTTC
TRBV7-3,NA,TRBJ2-1,NA,CASSLEGNLYNEQFF,TGTGCCAGCAGCTTAGAGGGCAACCTATACAATGAGCAGTTCTTC
TRBV28,once,TRBJ2-4,NA,CASSYLGGVGLSIQYF,TGTGCCAGCAGTTATCTTGGAGGCGTCGGTTTGAGCATTCAGTACTTC